This entry lists 3 T cell receptor beta chains sequenced from one sample in a study of T cells after yellow fever vaccination. TCRdb re-called the 5' RACE reads with MiXCR, one entry per CDR3 protein. Among hundreds of thousands of distinct CDR3 sequences, roughly 8.4% were seen once, and the ten largest hold approximately 16%. Source: PBMCs, taken about 49 days after the first yellow fever vaccination. Receptors originate from a young man who received the YFV17D yellow fever vaccine.

This clonotype has only a few counts. The rearrangement links TRBV29-1 to TRBJ1-2, with D perhaps matching TRBD1 (5 bases). The germline V and J ends were trimmed by 5 bases and 8 bases, with 18 bases remaining between them. The CDR3 totals 13 residues. CDR1 is SQVTM, CDR2 ANQGSEA, per germline. CDR3 in amino acids: CSVSGTQRGGYTF. The CDR3 region has the DNA TGCAGCGTTAGCGGGACCCAACGAGGGGGCTACACCTTC.

This clonotype was picked up a small number of times. This chain uses TRBV20-1 with TRBJ1-5; 9 bases are a match to TRBD1. Germline assignment: CDR1 DFQATT and CDR2 SNEGSKA (reference sequence). J lost 4 bases, V lost 4 bases, and 2 bases had no gene match. CDR3 length: 13 amino acids. CDR3 loop: CSAIGTGNQPQHF. The CDR3 nucleotides are TGCAGTGCTATTGGGACAGGGAATCAGCCCCAGCATTTT.

The CDR3: CASSQVGTQYF. The CDR3 DNA reads TGTGCCAGCAGCCAAGTTGGTACGCAGTATTTT. The chain carries TRBV3-1 and TRBJ2-3; D gene ambiguous. Looked up from germline, CDR1 is LGHDT and CDR2 is YNNKEL (reference sequence). V dropped 1 base and J dropped 8 bases, with 4 bases sitting between them. This CDR3 region has 11 residues.